The entry below describes one TCR beta chain. Its antigen is not identified. These data belong to a study of cytomegalovirus exposure and HLA in healthy donors. Whole-study findings and limits: In vitro work confirmed that three CMV-associated chains recognize CMV antigens.

The protocol was immunoSEQ multiplex PCR, while the TCRdb copy is restricted to in-frame clones and leaves out a portion. This sample carries tens of thousands of clones, 96% of them seen once, and the ten largest clones take around 1.2%. J gave up 7 bases and V 5 bases, and 9 bases lay outside the gene matches. The V gene's germline CDR1 is MNHEY and CDR2 SMNVEV (reference sequence). This CDR3 contains 14 residues. While the first cohort had 600 to 750 subjects, the donors belonged to the separate validation cohort of 100 to 150 subjects. The J gene is TRBJ2-7, the V gene TRBV27; 9 nucleotides match TRBD1. This receptor was obtained from a young woman in good health and CMV-seronegative. Specimen: PBMCs. CDR3 bases: TGTGCCAGCAGTCAATACAGGGGGCTCGGGGAGCAGTACTTC. It codes for CASSQYRGLGEQYF.